This T cell receptor beta chain comes out of a study of regulatory T cells in long-lasting Graves disease. CDR3 regions were amplified by Arm-PCR using iRepertoire HTBI primers to build TCR beta libraries. From the multiplex PCR reads, TCRdb called clonotypes with MiXCR, one entry per CDR3 protein. The table includes roughly 250,000 distinct CDR3 sequences, approximately 18% detected once. This clonotype showed up many times. Indicated time point: newly diagnosed GD, antithyroid drugs for less than 3 months. The TCR library was made from RNA extracted from PBMCs. The data were also submitted as part of a second study, on T cells in Graves' hyperthyroidism and ophthalmopathy. As reported in that work: For the diagnoses, clinical symptoms, serum thyroxine and TRAb, thyroid ultrasound and orbital computed tomography were used.

The source of this sequence is a woman aged 30 to 39 with Graves disease. This sample comprised peripheral blood mononuclear cells (PBMCs), obtained at new diagnosis, from a patient treated with antithyroid drugs.

The CDR3 DNA sequence: TGTGCCAGCAGCTTCGAGACAGGGAAGGGAGATACGCAGTATTTT. Its translation: CASSFETGKGDTQYF. The chain is built from TRBV11-3 and TRBJ2-3; 7 bases are a match to TRBD1. There are 15 residues in the CDR3. V was clipped by 3 bases and J by 5 bases; unmatched bases: 8. The germline V gene has CDR1 SGHNT and CDR2 YENEEA.